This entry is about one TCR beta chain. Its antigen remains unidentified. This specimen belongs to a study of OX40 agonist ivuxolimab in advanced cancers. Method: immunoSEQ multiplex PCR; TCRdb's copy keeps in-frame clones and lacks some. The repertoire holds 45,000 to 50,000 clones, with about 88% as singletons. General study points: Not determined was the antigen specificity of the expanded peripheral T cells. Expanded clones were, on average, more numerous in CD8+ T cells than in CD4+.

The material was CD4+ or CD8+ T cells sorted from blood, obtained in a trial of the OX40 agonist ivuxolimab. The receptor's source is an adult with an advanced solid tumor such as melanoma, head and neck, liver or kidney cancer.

DNA for the CDR3: TGTGCCAGCAGCCTGGGGGGCTACCAAGAGACCCAGTACTTC. It yields the protein CASSLGGYQETQYF. The V call is TRBV7-3, the J call TRBJ2-5; D tentatively fits TRBD1 or TRBD2 (6 bases each). The CDR3 totals 14 residues. Germline V gene lookup returns CDR1 SGHTA and CDR2 FQGTGA. Trimming cost V 5 bases and J 0 bases, with 10 bases left between them.